These T cell receptor beta chains were read from a single sample in a study of pediatric ulcerative colitis. Sequencing was performed with immunoSEQ multiplex PCR; in TCRdb, only in-frame clones are kept and a portion is missing. The repertoire consists of some 14,000 clones, with about nine tenths occurring once and the leading ten covering roughly 0.98%. Sequences were obtained from blood. These receptors were collected from a boy aged 5-17 years with moderate ulcerative colitis. CDR3s include the opening cysteine and the closing phenylalanine or tryptophan. The D gene is left open where the match is weak. Size tells how often a clone was seen (once, few, many) or the class of an expanded clone, and some rows leave it out.

clone_size: -; d_call: TRBD2; j_call: TRBJ2-7; v_call: TRBV13; cdr3_nt: TGTGCCAGCTCTCAGGGTAGCGGGAGTTGGTCCTACGAGCAGTACTTC; cdr3_aa: CASSQGSGSWSYEQYF
clone_size: -; d_call: TRBD2; j_call: TRBJ2-1; v_call: TRBV6-5; cdr3_nt: TGTGCCAGCAGTTACTCCGCGGGGGGGAACAATGAGCAGTTCTTC; cdr3_aa: CASSYSAGGNNEQFF
clone_size: -; d_call: TRBD1; j_call: TRBJ1-3; v_call: TRBV7-9; cdr3_nt: TGTGCCAGCAGCCTACGACAGGGGTATAGAAACACCATATATTTT; cdr3_aa: CASSLRQGYRNTIYF
clone_size: few; d_call: TRBD1; j_call: TRBJ1-2; v_call: TRBV10-3; cdr3_nt: TGTGCCATCAGCCTTCAGGGGGCGCGTGATGGCTACACCTTC; cdr3_aa: CAISLQGARDGYTF
clone_size: -; d_call: -; j_call: TRBJ1-3; v_call: TRBV30; cdr3_nt: TGTGCCTGGAGTATTGGGGTGATGGGAAACACCATATATTTT; cdr3_aa: CAWSIGVMGNTIYF
clone_size: -; d_call: -; j_call: TRBJ1-1; v_call: TRBV30; cdr3_nt: TGTGCCTGGAGTGTACTAAAGGAGGGTTGGGAAATGTTCTTT; cdr3_aa: CAWSVLKEGWEMFF
clone_size: -; d_call: TRBD1; j_call: TRBJ1-4; v_call: TRBV2; cdr3_nt: TGTGCCAGCAGTGAAGGGGGGACAGGGCGAGAAAAACTGTTTTTT; cdr3_aa: CASSEGGTGREKLFF
clone_size: -; d_call: TRBD1; j_call: TRBJ2-5; v_call: TRBV6-6; cdr3_nt: TGTGCCAGCAGTTACTCTTACAGGGACAGGGATGCGACCCAGTACTTC; cdr3_aa: CASSYSYRDRDATQYF
clone_size: -; d_call: -; j_call: TRBJ1-5; v_call: TRBV7-2; cdr3_nt: TGTGCCAGCAGCTGGGTCCTTACTAATCAGCCCCAGCATTTT; cdr3_aa: CASSWVLTNQPQHF
clone_size: -; d_call: TRBD1; j_call: TRBJ2-3; v_call: TRBV5-1; cdr3_nt: TGCGCCAGCAGCGTTGGACAGGGGATGGGCACAGATACGCAGTATTTT; cdr3_aa: CASSVGQGMGTDTQYF
clone_size: -; d_call: -; j_call: TRBJ1-2; v_call: TRBV11-3; cdr3_nt: TGTGCCAGCAGCTTAGGGGACTTTTCCTATGGCTACACCTTC; cdr3_aa: CASSLGDFSYGYTF
clone_size: -; d_call: -; j_call: TRBJ2-7; v_call: TRBV21-1; cdr3_nt: TGTGCCAGCAGCAAAATGCCCGCCCTGGACAGGCAGTCCTACGAGCAGTACTTC; cdr3_aa: CASSKMPALDRQSYEQYF
clone_size: -; d_call: TRBD1; j_call: TRBJ2-5; v_call: TRBV6-5; cdr3_nt: TGTGCCAGCAGCTCCGGACAGGGGGCATGGGAGACCCAGTACTTC; cdr3_aa: CASSSGQGAWETQYF
clone_size: -; d_call: -; j_call: TRBJ2-7; v_call: TRBV7-8; cdr3_nt: TGTGCCAGCAGCCCATACTTTGCCCCGCCAACCTCCTACGAGCAGTACTTC; cdr3_aa: CASSPYFAPPTSYEQYF
clone_size: few; d_call: -; j_call: TRBJ1-5; v_call: TRBV25-1; cdr3_nt: TGTGCCAGCAGTCGCGGATCCAATCAGCCCCAGCATTTT; cdr3_aa: CASSRGSNQPQHF
clone_size: -; d_call: -; j_call: TRBJ1-1; v_call: TRBV20-1; cdr3_nt: TGCAGTGCTGTGGACCTTGAAGCTTTCTTT; cdr3_aa: CSAVDLEAFF
clone_size: -; d_call: -; j_call: TRBJ1-5; v_call: TRBV10-2; cdr3_nt: TGCGCCAGCAGTGAATTCGGGCAGCCCCAGCATTTT; cdr3_aa: CASSEFGQPQHF
clone_size: -; d_call: -; j_call: TRBJ2-7; v_call: TRBV6-6; cdr3_nt: TGTGCCAGCAGCCTTAGGGCCCTCGAGCAGTACTTC; cdr3_aa: CASSLRALEQYF
clone_size: -; d_call: -; j_call: TRBJ1-2; v_call: TRBV5-1; cdr3_nt: TGCGCCAGCAGCTGGGGGACCGCCGCGACTTATGGCTACACCTTC; cdr3_aa: CASSWGTAATYGYTF
clone_size: -; d_call: TRBD1; j_call: TRBJ1-1; v_call: TRBV5-1; cdr3_nt: TGCGCCAGCAGCTTGGGGCCTAGGACAGGGGACACTGAAGCTTTCTTT; cdr3_aa: CASSLGPRTGDTEAFF
clone_size: -; d_call: -; j_call: TRBJ1-4; v_call: TRBV6-1; cdr3_nt: TGTGCCAGCAGTGTGACCAGAGGCGCCGTGAGGGAAAAACTGTTTTTT; cdr3_aa: CASSVTRGAVREKLFF
clone_size: -; d_call: -; j_call: TRBJ1-2; v_call: TRBV6-5; cdr3_nt: TGTGCCAGCAGTTACGGCAGGGAAAACTATGGCTACACCTTC; cdr3_aa: CASSYGRENYGYTF
clone_size: -; d_call: TRBD1; j_call: TRBJ1-1; v_call: TRBV27; cdr3_nt: TGTGCCAGCAGTTTGGCAGGGGACAGAGGGGCTTTCTTT; cdr3_aa: CASSLAGDRGAFF
clone_size: -; d_call: -; j_call: TRBJ2-5; v_call: TRBV5-1; cdr3_nt: TGCGCCAGCAGCTTGGGGGACCGGTGGGAAGAGACCCAGTACTTC; cdr3_aa: CASSLGDRWEETQYF
clone_size: once; d_call: TRBD2; j_call: TRBJ2-5; v_call: TRBV5-1; cdr3_nt: TGCGCCAGCAGCCCCGGGACTAGCCTACAAGAGACCCAGTACTTC; cdr3_aa: CASSPGTSLQETQYF
clone_size: -; d_call: -; j_call: TRBJ2-2; v_call: TRBV9; cdr3_nt: TGTGCCAGCAGCCTCGGACTGAGCACCGGGGAGCTGTTTTTT; cdr3_aa: CASSLGLSTGELFF
clone_size: -; d_call: TRBD1; j_call: TRBJ2-7; v_call: TRBV7-8; cdr3_nt: TGTGCCAGCAGCTTAGCCGGGACAGATACCTACGAGCAGTACTTC; cdr3_aa: CASSLAGTDTYEQYF
clone_size: -; d_call: TRBD1; j_call: TRBJ1-1; v_call: TRBV7-3; cdr3_nt: TGTGCCAGCAGCTTGGGACAGGGGTTGGGCACTGAAGCTTTCTTT; cdr3_aa: CASSLGQGLGTEAFF
clone_size: -; d_call: -; j_call: TRBJ1-6; v_call: TRBV28; cdr3_nt: TGTGCCAGCAGTTCGACAGGCGATTATAATTCACCCCTCCACTTT; cdr3_aa: CASSSTGDYNSPLHF
clone_size: -; d_call: TRBD1; j_call: TRBJ2-5; v_call: TRBV6-5; cdr3_nt: TGTGCCAGCAGTTACGACAGGGGTAGGGGGACCCAGTACTTC; cdr3_aa: CASSYDRGRGTQYF
clone_size: -; d_call: TRBD2; j_call: TRBJ2-1; v_call: TRBV7-7; cdr3_nt: TGTGCCAGCAGCCCCGGGACTAGCGGGTATTACAATGAGCAGTTCTTC; cdr3_aa: CASSPGTSGYYNEQFF
clone_size: -; d_call: -; j_call: TRBJ2-2; v_call: TRBV5-5; cdr3_nt: TGTGCCAGCAGCTCGGGAAAGGGGAGAAACACCGGGGAGCTGTTTTTT; cdr3_aa: CASSSGKGRNTGELFF
clone_size: -; d_call: TRBD1; j_call: TRBJ2-2; v_call: TRBV4-1; cdr3_nt: TGCGCCAGCAGCCCCGGGACAGGCGTCACCGGGGAGCTGTTTTTT; cdr3_aa: CASSPGTGVTGELFF
clone_size: -; d_call: TRBD1; j_call: TRBJ2-1; v_call: TRBV6-5; cdr3_nt: TGTGCCAGCTTCCGACAGGGGGTAGTGAATGAGCAGTTCTTC; cdr3_aa: CASFRQGVVNEQFF
clone_size: few; d_call: -; j_call: TRBJ2-7; v_call: TRBV6-1; cdr3_nt: TGTGCCAGCAGTGAATGGCGGGTGGACCTGCTCCACGAGCAGTACTTC; cdr3_aa: CASSEWRVDLLHEQYF
clone_size: -; d_call: -; j_call: TRBJ1-2; v_call: TRBV19; cdr3_nt: TGTGCCAGTAGTACCACCCGGGGAGCTCATAACTATGGCTACACCTTC; cdr3_aa: CASSTTRGAHNYGYTF
clone_size: -; d_call: -; j_call: TRBJ2-7; v_call: TRBV20-1; cdr3_nt: TGCAGTGCCGTAAACTACGAGCAGTACTTC; cdr3_aa: CSAVNYEQYF
clone_size: -; d_call: -; j_call: TRBJ2-5; v_call: TRBV7-2; cdr3_nt: TGTGCCAGCAGCTTGGGACTCCGGGCTCAAGAGACCCAGTACTTC; cdr3_aa: CASSLGLRAQETQYF
clone_size: -; d_call: -; j_call: TRBJ1-2; v_call: TRBV5-1; cdr3_nt: TGCGCCAGCAGTCCCCTCGGGGCGATGGGCTACACCTTC; cdr3_aa: CASSPLGAMGYTF
clone_size: -; d_call: -; j_call: TRBJ2-7; v_call: TRBV7-8; cdr3_nt: TGTGCCAGCAGCTTAGGAGGGTACCTCTCCTACGAGCAGTACTTC; cdr3_aa: CASSLGGYLSYEQYF
clone_size: -; d_call: -; j_call: TRBJ2-3; v_call: TRBV9; cdr3_nt: TGTGCCAGCAGCGCCCACAGCACAGATACGCAGTATTTT; cdr3_aa: CASSAHSTDTQYF
clone_size: -; d_call: -; j_call: TRBJ2-5; v_call: TRBV6-1; cdr3_nt: TGTGCCAGCAGTGAAGTGTCCCTAGAAGAGACCCAGTACTTC; cdr3_aa: CASSEVSLEETQYF
clone_size: -; d_call: -; j_call: TRBJ2-5; v_call: TRBV7-2; cdr3_nt: TGTGCCAGCAGCCGAGGCCCTGGCAACCAAGAGACCCAGTACTTC; cdr3_aa: CASSRGPGNQETQYF
clone_size: -; d_call: TRBD1; j_call: TRBJ1-2; v_call: TRBV5-1; cdr3_nt: TGCGCCAGCAGCTTGGGGGCAGGGGGCGGCTATGGCTACACCTTC; cdr3_aa: CASSLGAGGGYGYTF
clone_size: -; d_call: -; j_call: TRBJ2-2; v_call: TRBV2; cdr3_nt: TGTGCCAGCAGTGAATACAGGCCAGCGAACACCGGGGAGCTGTTTTTT; cdr3_aa: CASSEYRPANTGELFF
clone_size: -; d_call: -; j_call: TRBJ1-2; v_call: TRBV7-9; cdr3_nt: TGTGCCAGCAGCTTAGAAAAATCCAGGGACGGCTACACCTTC; cdr3_aa: CASSLEKSRDGYTF
clone_size: -; d_call: -; j_call: TRBJ1-3; v_call: TRBV28; cdr3_nt: TGTGCCAGCAGTCCCAAGGGCCTTAGCTCTGGAAACACCATATATTTT; cdr3_aa: CASSPKGLSSGNTIYF
clone_size: -; d_call: -; j_call: TRBJ1-2; v_call: TRBV30; cdr3_nt: TGTGCCTGGAGTGTCGGGGCAGAGCAGAATTACACCTTC; cdr3_aa: CAWSVGAEQNYTF
clone_size: -; d_call: -; j_call: TRBJ1-6; v_call: TRBV15; cdr3_nt: TGTGCCACCAGCCCCCAGTATAATTCACCCCTCCACTTT; cdr3_aa: CATSPQYNSPLHF
clone_size: once; d_call: -; j_call: TRBJ1-3; v_call: TRBV16; cdr3_nt: TGTGCCAGCAGCCAATCAGAAGAGGGAATCGGAAACACCATATATTTT; cdr3_aa: CASSQSEEGIGNTIYF
clone_size: -; d_call: -; j_call: TRBJ1-5; v_call: TRBV28; cdr3_nt: TGTGCCAGCAGCCCTCCCAGAAACAATCAGCCCCAGCATTTT; cdr3_aa: CASSPPRNNQPQHF
clone_size: -; d_call: TRBD1; j_call: TRBJ1-2; v_call: TRBV7-2; cdr3_nt: TGTGCCAGCAGCTTAGGGGCCGGGACAGCTAACTATGGCTACACCTTC; cdr3_aa: CASSLGAGTANYGYTF